This TCR beta chain was documented in a study of CD8+ T cells in alopecia areata. Looking at the study overall: Treated patients' severity was scored by percentage of affected scalp area.

Germline CDR1 is SGDLS and CDR2 is YYNGEE. The CDR3 extends over 15 amino acids. V lost 3 bases to trimming and J lost 5 bases; unmatched junction nucleotides: 7. Following extraction, RNA underwent reverse transcription to cDNA, which served as the sequencing template. Some clones are missing from TCRdb's copy, which holds only in-frame ones; the method was immunoSEQ multiplex PCR. The sample includes around 150,000 clones, 50% to 65% seen only once; the top ten take approximately 15%. The treatment is: oral pan-JAK inhibitor, 5-10 mg twice daily. The sample was CD4+ T cells sorted from blood, taken at week 24, from a patient treated with tofacitinib. This receptor was taken from a human donor with alopecia areata. The chain links TRBV9 to TRBJ2-7; 11 bases fit TRBD2. The CDR3 loop reads CASSGTTSGVHEQYF. The CDR3 region has the DNA TGTGCCAGCAGCGGGACGACTAGCGGGGTCCACGAGCAGTACTTC.